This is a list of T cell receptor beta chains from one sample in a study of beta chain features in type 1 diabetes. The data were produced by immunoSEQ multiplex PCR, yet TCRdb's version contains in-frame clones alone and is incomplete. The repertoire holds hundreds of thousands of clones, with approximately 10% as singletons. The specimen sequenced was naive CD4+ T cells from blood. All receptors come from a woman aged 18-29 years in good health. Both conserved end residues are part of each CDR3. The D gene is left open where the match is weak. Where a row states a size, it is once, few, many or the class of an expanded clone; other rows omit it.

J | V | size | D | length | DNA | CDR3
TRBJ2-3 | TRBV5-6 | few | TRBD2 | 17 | TGTGCCAGCAGGCTAACCGGGACTAGCGGGACCACAGATACGCAGTATTTT | CASRLTGTSGTTDTQYF
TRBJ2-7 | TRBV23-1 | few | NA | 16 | TGCGCCAGCAGTCAATCGACGGACAGCATCAATTTGGAGCAGTACTTC | CASSQSTDSINLEQYF
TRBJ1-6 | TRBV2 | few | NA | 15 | TGTGCCAGCAGTGAAACCTCAGGGGTTAATTCACCCCTCCACTTT | CASSETSGVNSPLHF
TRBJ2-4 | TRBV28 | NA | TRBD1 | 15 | TGTGCCAGCACACAAAGGTTTTACAGGGGGGACATTCAGTACTTC | CASTQRFYRGDIQYF
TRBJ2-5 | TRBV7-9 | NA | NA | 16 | TGTGCCAGCAGCTTAACGGGACAGACTACCGGGGGGACCCAGTACTTC | CASSLTGQTTGGTQYF
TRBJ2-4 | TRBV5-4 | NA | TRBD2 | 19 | TGTGCCAGCAGCTCAACTAGCGGGGAAGCAAATCTAGCCAAAAACATTCAGTACTTC | CASSSTSGEANLAKNIQYF
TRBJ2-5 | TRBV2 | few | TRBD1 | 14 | TGTGCCAGCAGTGACTTGACAGGGGAAGAGACCCAGTACTTC | CASSDLTGEETQYF
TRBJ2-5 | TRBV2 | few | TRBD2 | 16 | TGTGCCAGCAGTACCACCGGGACTAGGAGCCAAGAGACCCAGTACTTC | CASSTTGTRSQETQYF
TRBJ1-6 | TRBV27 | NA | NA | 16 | TGTGCCAGCAGTCCCCGGGGAGGGCACTATAATTCACCCCTCCACTTT | CASSPRGGHYNSPLHF
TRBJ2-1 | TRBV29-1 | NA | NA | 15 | TGCAGCGTAGGTCTATACTCGACGGCCTACAATGAGCAGTTCTTC | CSVGLYSTAYNEQFF
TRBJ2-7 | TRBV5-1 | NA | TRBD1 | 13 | TGCGCCAGCGGAGGACAGGGGGCCCACGAGCAGTACTTC | CASGGQGAHEQYF
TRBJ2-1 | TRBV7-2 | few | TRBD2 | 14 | TGTGCCAGCAGCTTAACTAGCGGCTACAATGAGCAGTTCTTC | CASSLTSGYNEQFF
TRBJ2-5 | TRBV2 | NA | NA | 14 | TGTGCCAGCGCGGACAGGACTATTCAAGAGACCCAGTACTTC | CASADRTIQETQYF
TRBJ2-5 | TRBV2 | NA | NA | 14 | TGTGCCAGCAGTGTATTCAGAGTGGGAGAGACCCAGTACTTC | CASSVFRVGETQYF
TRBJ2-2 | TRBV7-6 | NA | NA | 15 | TGTGCCAGCAGCTTTGGGGGGCCGAACACCGGGGAGCTGTTTTTT | CASSFGGPNTGELFF
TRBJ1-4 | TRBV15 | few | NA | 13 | TGTGCCACCAGCAGGGACGGGAATGAAAAACTGTTTTTT | CATSRDGNEKLFF
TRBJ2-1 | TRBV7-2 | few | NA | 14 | TGTGCCAGCAGCTTAGTCCCCGGGGGCAATGAGCAGTTCTTC | CASSLVPGGNEQFF
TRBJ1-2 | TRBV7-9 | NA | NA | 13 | TGTGCCAGCAGCTCCACATACCACTATGGCTACACCTTC | CASSSTYHYGYTF
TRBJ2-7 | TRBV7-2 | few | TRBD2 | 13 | TGTGCCAGCAGCTGGGGGGGCTCCTACGAGCAGTACTTC | CASSWGGSYEQYF
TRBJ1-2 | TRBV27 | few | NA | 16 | TGTGCCAGCAGGCCAGCGGGCGGCAGGGGCCGGTATGGCTACACCTTC | CASRPAGGRGRYGYTF
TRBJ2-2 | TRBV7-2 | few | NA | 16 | TGTGCCAGCAGCCTAACCGCAGGGATAAACACCGGGGAGCTGTTTTTT | CASSLTAGINTGELFF
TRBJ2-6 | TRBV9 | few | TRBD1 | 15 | TGTGCCAGCAGCGTGCAGGGGGCTGGGGCCAACGTCCTGACTTTC | CASSVQGAGANVLTF
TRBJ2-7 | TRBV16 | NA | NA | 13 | TGTGCCAGCAGCCAATATAGGGGTTACGAGCAGTACTTC | CASSQYRGYEQYF
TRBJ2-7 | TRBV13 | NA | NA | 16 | TGTGCCAGCGAGCGTGTGGGGGAAAACCTTTCCTACGAGCAGTACTTC | CASERVGENLSYEQYF
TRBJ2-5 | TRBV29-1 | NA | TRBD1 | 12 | TGCAGCGGGGGACAGGGGTGGGAGACCCAGTACTTC | CSGGQGWETQYF
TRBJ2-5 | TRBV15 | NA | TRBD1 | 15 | TGTGCCACCAGCAGAGATGTTGGGACAGGGAAGACCCAGTACTTC | CATSRDVGTGKTQYF
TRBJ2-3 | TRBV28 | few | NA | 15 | TGTGCCAGCAGTTTAGACAGACGCTCGGCAGATACGCAGTATTTT | CASSLDRRSADTQYF
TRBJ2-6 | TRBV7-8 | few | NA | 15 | TGTGCCAGCAGCTTAGGAGGGGCAGGGGCCAACGTCCTGACTTTC | CASSLGGAGANVLTF
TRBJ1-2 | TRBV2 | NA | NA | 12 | TGTGCCAGCAGAGAGTACAGATATGGCTACACCTTC | CASREYRYGYTF
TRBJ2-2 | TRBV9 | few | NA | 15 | TGTGCCAGCAGCGTAGGTTTCGGGAACACCGGGGAGCTGTTTTTT | CASSVGFGNTGELFF
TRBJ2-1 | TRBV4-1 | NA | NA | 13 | TGCGCCAGCAGCCAGGGGGGCTACAATGAGCAGTTCTTC | CASSQGGYNEQFF
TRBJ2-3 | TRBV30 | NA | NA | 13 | TGTGCCTGGGGGCGAACTAGCACAGATACGCAGTATTTT | CAWGRTSTDTQYF
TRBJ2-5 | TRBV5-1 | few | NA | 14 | TGCGCCAGCAGATCAGGGGGGAGCCAAGAGACCCAGTACTTC | CASRSGGSQETQYF
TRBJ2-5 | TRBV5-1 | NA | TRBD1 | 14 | TGCGCCAGCGGGACAGGTGGGATGGGAGAGACCCAGTACTTC | CASGTGGMGETQYF
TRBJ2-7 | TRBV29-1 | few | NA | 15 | TGCAGCGTTGTTTTGATGAGTGACATCCTGGGCGAGCAGTACTTC | CSVVLMSDILGEQYF
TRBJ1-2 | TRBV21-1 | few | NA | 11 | TGTGCCAGCAGCACAAAGGGACAGGACGACTTC | CASSTKGQDDF
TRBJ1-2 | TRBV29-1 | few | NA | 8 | TGCAGTCCCGGGGGCTACACCTTC | CSPGGYTF
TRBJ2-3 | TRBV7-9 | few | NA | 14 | TGTGCAAGCGCGTCAGGTGATTTCGCAGATACGCAGTATTTT | CASASGDFADTQYF
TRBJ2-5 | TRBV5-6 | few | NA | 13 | TGTGCCAGCAGCTTGGTGCCTCAAGAGACCCAGTACTTC | CASSLVPQETQYF
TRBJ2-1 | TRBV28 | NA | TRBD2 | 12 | TGTGCCAGCAGTTTAAGCGGGAGTAGTGAGTTCTTC | CASSLSGSSEFF
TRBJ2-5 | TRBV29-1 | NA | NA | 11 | TGCAGCGTTGGGTGGCCTGAGACCCAGTACTTC | CSVGWPETQYF
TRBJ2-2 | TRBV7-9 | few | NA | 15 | TGTGCCAGCAGCTTAGGGGCGGTGAACACCGGGGAGCTGTTTTTT | CASSLGAVNTGELFF
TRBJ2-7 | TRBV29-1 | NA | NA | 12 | TGCAGCGTCTCTAGTTCTGGGGGCGAGCAGTACTTC | CSVSSSGGEQYF
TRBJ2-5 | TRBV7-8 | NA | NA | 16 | TGTGCCAGCAGCCCCTTGGGATTGGCCGGAGAAGAGACCCAGTACTTC | CASSPLGLAGEETQYF
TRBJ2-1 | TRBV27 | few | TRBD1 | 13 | TGTGCCACCCGGGGACAGGGGAATAATGAGCAGTTCTTC | CATRGQGNNEQFF
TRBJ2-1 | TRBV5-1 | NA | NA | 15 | TGCGCCAGCAGCTTGAGGCAGGCCGGGTACAATGAGCAGTTCTTC | CASSLRQAGYNEQFF
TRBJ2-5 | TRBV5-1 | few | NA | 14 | TGCGCCAGCAGGGGGGACGGTACACAAGAGACCCAGTACTTC | CASRGDGTQETQYF
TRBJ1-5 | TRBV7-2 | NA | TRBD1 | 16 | TGTGCCAGCAGCGGCCGGGACAGGGGAGACAATCAGCCCCAGCATTTT | CASSGRDRGDNQPQHF